The clone carrying this T cell receptor beta chain was seen a single time. The data are from a study of T cell responses to AZD1222 COVID-19 vaccine. CDR3 length: 15 amino acids. Trimming took 1 base from V and 7 from J, leaving 14 bases between them. Germline lookup yields CDR1 SNHLY and CDR2 FYNNEI. Using immunoSEQ multiplex PCR, the repertoire was profiled, and TCRdb retains in-frame clones only, with some absent. This sample carries 60,000 to 65,000 clones, about 74% of them seen once, and the ten largest clones take around 15%. The rearrangement joins TRBV2 to TRBJ1-3; no clear D. Sequencing used peripheral blood, obtained on day 0 of AZD1222 vaccination. The receptor's source is an adult in good health. The CDR3 sequence: CASSEETQIGNTIYF. In nucleotides, the CDR3 is TGTGCCAGCAGTGAAGAGACACAGATTGGGAACACCATATATTTT.